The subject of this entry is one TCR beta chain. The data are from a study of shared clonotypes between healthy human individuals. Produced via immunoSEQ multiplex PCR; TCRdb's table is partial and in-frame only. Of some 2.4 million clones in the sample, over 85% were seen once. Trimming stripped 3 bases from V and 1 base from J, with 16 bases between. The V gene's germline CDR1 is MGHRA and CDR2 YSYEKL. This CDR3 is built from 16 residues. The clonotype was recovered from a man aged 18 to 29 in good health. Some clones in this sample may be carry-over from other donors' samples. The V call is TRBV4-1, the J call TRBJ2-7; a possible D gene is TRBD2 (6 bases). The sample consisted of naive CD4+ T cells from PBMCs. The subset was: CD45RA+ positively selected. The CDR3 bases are TGCGCCAGCAGCCAGGGCTCCGGGACTTCATCCTACGAGCAGTACTTC. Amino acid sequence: CASSQGSGTSSYEQYF.